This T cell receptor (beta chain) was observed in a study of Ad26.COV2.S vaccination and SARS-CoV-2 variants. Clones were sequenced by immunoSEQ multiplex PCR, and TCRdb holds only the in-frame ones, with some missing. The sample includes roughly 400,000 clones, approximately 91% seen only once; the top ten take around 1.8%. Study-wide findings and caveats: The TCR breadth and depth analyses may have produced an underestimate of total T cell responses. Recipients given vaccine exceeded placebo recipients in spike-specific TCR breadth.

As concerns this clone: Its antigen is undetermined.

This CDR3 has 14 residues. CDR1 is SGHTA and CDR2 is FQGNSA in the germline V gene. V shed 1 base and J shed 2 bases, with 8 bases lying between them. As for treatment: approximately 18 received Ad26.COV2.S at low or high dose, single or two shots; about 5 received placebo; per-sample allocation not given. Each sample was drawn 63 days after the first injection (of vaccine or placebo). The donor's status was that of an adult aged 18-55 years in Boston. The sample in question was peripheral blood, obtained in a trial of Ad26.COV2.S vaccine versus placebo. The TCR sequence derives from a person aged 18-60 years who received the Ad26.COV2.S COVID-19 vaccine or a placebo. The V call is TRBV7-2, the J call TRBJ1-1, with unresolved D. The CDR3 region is CASSLGAVNTEAFF. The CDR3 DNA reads TGTGCCAGCAGCTTAGGTGCGGTAAACACTGAAGCTTTCTTT.